These 26 T cell receptor beta chains originate from one sample sequenced in a study of spatial heterogeneity in lung cancer. Study results and caveats: Expanded intratumoral alpha and beta TCR counts tracked tumor mutation counts.

This sample's time point: sample taken at primary tumor resection. Their target antigens are unknown. One entry per CDR3 protein results from TCRdb running MiXCR on the 5' RACE reads. Of about 550 distinct CDR3 sequences in the sample, 9.5% to 15% were seen once. The specimen was lung tumor tissue, collected at surgery. The receptor source for this set is a male donor with early-stage non-small cell lung cancer.

This chain connects TRBV7-6 to TRBJ2-7, with D perhaps matching TRBD1 or TRBD2 (7 bases each). V was trimmed by 5 bases and J by 2 bases, leaving 13 bases between them. CDR1 is SGHVS, CDR2 FNYEAQ, per germline. This CDR3 is built from 14 residues. This CDR3 reads CASSPGGAAYEQYF. Written as DNA, the CDR3 is TGTGCCAGCAGCCCAGGGGGGGCCGCCTACGAGCAGTACTTC.

This clonotype rates as large (0.1 to 1%). The chain employs TRBV29-1 and TRBJ2-3; 9 bases map to TRBD1. J lost 2 bases, V lost 1 base, and 4 bases had no gene match. This CDR3 region has 15 residues. Per germline, CDR1 SQVTM and CDR2 ANQGSEA. CDR3: CSVEGGQGPTDTQYF. In DNA form, the CDR3 reads TGCAGCGTTGAAGGGGGACAGGGACCCACAGATACGCAGTATTTT.

By share, this clonotype ranks as medium-sized (0.01 to 0.1%). This chain links TRBV6-2 or TRBV6-3 with TRBJ2-1, with TRBD1 as a possible D gene (5 bases). CDR1 and CDR2 (germline): MNHEY, SVGEGT. The CDR3 consists of 16 residues. Trimming left V 4 bases short and J 7 bases short, with 20 bases between. The CDR3 region is CASSFSAPSTANEQFF. The CDR3 coding sequence is TGTGCCAGCAGTTTTTCAGCCCCATCGACAGCGAATGAGCAGTTCTTC.

By share, this clonotype counts as medium-sized. In DNA form, the CDR3 reads TGTGCCAGCAGCTTAGCCGGGACAGGCTACGAGCAGTACTTC. It yields the protein CASSLAGTGYEQYF. The chain uses TRBV7-6 and TRBJ2-7, with 8 bases fitting TRBD1. CDR1 SGHVS and CDR2 FNYEAQ come from the germline V gene. The CDR3 loop spans 14 amino acids. J gave up 3 bases and V 0 bases, and 1 base lay outside the gene matches.

This clonotype is termed medium-sized. V and J are TRBV29-1 and TRBJ2-3; the D call may be TRBD1 or TRBD2 (6 bases each). CDR3 size: 15 residues. Germline V CDR1 and CDR2: SQVTM, ANQGSEA. V was shortened by 1 base and J by 2 bases, with 13 bases between the two germline ends. CDR3 DNA sequence: TGCAGCGTTGAAGGGGGGGCAGGGTCCACAGATACGCAGTATTTT. Translation: CSVEGGAGSTDTQYF.

Sample share makes this clonotype medium-sized. J is TRBJ1-2 and V is TRBV29-1, with D maybe TRBD1 (6 bases). Trimming shortened V by 6 bases and J by 10 bases, and 15 bases separated the two germline ends. Germline V gene lookup returns CDR1 SQVTM and CDR2 ANQGSEA. The CDR3 has 11 residues. CDR3 nucleotide sequence: TGCAGCGTAGACCGGGACAATATCTACACCTTC. Amino acids: CSVDRDNIYTF.

In this sample, this clonotype is large. The chain employs TRBV10-3 and TRBJ1-1; D is unresolved. This CDR3 comprises 14 residues. Per germline, CDR1 ENHRY and CDR2 SYGVKD. Trimming removed 4 bases from V and 5 bases from J, with 14 bases in between. CDR3 sequence reads: CAISVREGSTEAFF. CDR3 bases: TGTGCCATCAGTGTTAGGGAAGGATCGACTGAAGCTTTCTTT.

Judged by abundance, this clonotype is large. The chain combines TRBV7-2 with TRBJ2-7; 7 bases map to TRBD2. Germline values: CDR1 SGHTA, CDR2 FQGNSA. After removal of 6 bases from V and 0 bases from J, the junction contained 2 bases not matched to a gene. There are 13 residues in the CDR3. The CDR3 sequence: CASRERGSYEQYF. DNA of the CDR3: TGTGCCAGCAGAGAGCGGGGCTCCTACGAGCAGTACTTC. The full variable domain, in which reference TRBV7-2 and TRBJ2-7 provide the parts outside the CDR3, is GAGVSQSPSNKVTEKGKDVELRCDPISGHTALYWYRQSLGQGLEFLIYFQGNSAPDKSGLPSDRFSAERTGGSVSTLTIQRTQQEDSAVYLCASRERGSYEQYFGPGTRLTVT.

This clonotype was picked up a small number of times. The rearrangement uses TRBV21-1 and TRBJ2-1; the DNA was not used to check the table's D call, TRBD1. TRBV21-1 is described as a pseudogene. The CDR3 is 16 residues long. CDR3 coding DNA: TGTGCCAGCACTCACAGCAGGGGCTCAACCTACAATGAGCAGTTCTTC. Translation: CASTHSRGSTYNEQFF.

This clonotype rates as medium-sized. V gene TRBV6-1 combines with J gene TRBJ2-7; tentative D call: TRBD1 (6 bases). This CDR3 comprises 15 residues. Germline CDR1 MNHNS, CDR2 SASEGT. Trimming shortened V by 4 bases and J by 1 base, and 14 bases separated the two germline ends. Here the CDR3 DNA reads TGTGCCAGCAGTGTGCAGGCAGGGGCATCCTACGAGCAGTACTTC. Its protein is CASSVQAGASYEQYF.

V is TRBV4-1 and J is TRBJ2-1; 9 bases are shared with TRBD2. Germline V CDR1 and CDR2: MGHRA, YSYEKL. This CDR3 has 14 residues. After removal of 4 bases from V and 2 bases from J, the junction contained 0 bases not matched to a gene. The CDR3 coding sequence is TGCGCCAGCAGCCCTAGCGGGGCCTACAATGAGCAGTTCTTC. Translated, it gives CASSPSGAYNEQFF.

By share of the sample, this clonotype is medium-sized. The chain links TRBV6-5 to TRBJ2-5, with D possibly TRBD2 on 5 matching bases. The CDR3 spans 14 residues. Trimming left V 5 bases short and J 2 bases short, with 12 bases between. CDR1 and CDR2 (germline): MNHEY, SVGAGI. CDR3 coding DNA: TGTGCCAGCAGTCCAGTTGTAGCGCAAGAGACCCAGTACTTC. Protein sequence: CASSPVVAQETQYF.

In its sample, this clonotype was seen a few times. The V call is TRBV28, the J call TRBJ1-1; D call uncertain. CDR1 MDHEN and CDR2 SYDVKM come from the germline V gene. V lost 6 bases and J 0 bases, leaving 11 bases between the germline ends. CDR3 size: 14 residues. Here the CDR3 reads CASSPWGMNTEAFF. The CDR3 region has the DNA TGTGCCAGCAGCCCCTGGGGAATGAACACTGAAGCTTTCTTT.

By sample fraction, this clonotype is medium-sized. The V and J genes are TRBV11-2 and TRBJ2-1; TRBD2 matches at 11 bases. V was pared by 4 bases and J by 6 bases, with 5 bases of the junction left unmatched. From germline, CDR1 is SGHAT and CDR2 FQNNGV. The CDR3 contains 15 residues. The CDR3 loop reads CASSWTGTSGNEQFF. CDR3 DNA: TGTGCCAGCAGCTGGACAGGGACTAGCGGCAATGAGCAGTTCTTC.

This clonotype is labeled as medium-sized (0.01 to 0.1%). The J gene is TRBJ2-1, the V gene TRBV20-1; 9 bases line up with TRBD1. This CDR3 comprises 18 residues. Germline loops: CDR1 DFQATT, CDR2 SNEGSKA (reference sequence). V lost 2 bases to trimming and J lost 6 bases; unmatched junction nucleotides: 17. CDR3 region: CSARIPGTGFGLGNEQFF. The CDR3 DNA sequence: TGCAGTGCTAGAATACCCGGGACAGGGTTTGGTTTGGGCAATGAGCAGTTCTTC.

This clonotype is classed as medium-sized. V and J are TRBV20-1 and TRBJ2-3; 8 bases line up with TRBD1. This CDR3 contains 17 residues. The germline gives CDR1 DFQATT, CDR2 SNEGSKA (reference sequence). J lost 3 bases, V lost 4 bases, and 15 bases had no gene match. The CDR3 loop reads CSATSNDRGGVTDTQYF. In DNA form, the CDR3 reads TGCAGTGCTACCTCAAATGACAGGGGTGGAGTGACAGATACGCAGTATTTT.

This clonotype showed up just a few times. The chain uses TRBV5-6 and TRBJ1-5, with 7 bases identical to TRBD1. The J segment lost 3 bases and the V segment lost 1 base, leaving 4 bases of the junction unmatched. Germline CDR1 reads SGHDT; CDR2 reads YYEEEE. The CDR3 covers 15 residues. The DNA for the CDR3 is TGTGCCAGCAGCTTGACAGGGGCCGACAATCAGCCCCAGCATTTT. It encodes CASSLTGADNQPQHF.

Judged by abundance, this clonotype is large. The chain combines TRBV18 with TRBJ1-1; D uncertain. Between the trimmed V and J ends, which lost 3 bases and 8 bases, there was a span of 13 bases. CDR3 size: 13 residues. From germline, CDR1 is KGHSH and CDR2 LQKENI. In nucleotides, the CDR3 is TGTGCCAGCTCACCTCAGACTGGGAAGGAAGCTTTCTTT. Its translation is CASSPQTGKEAFF.

Sample share makes this clonotype medium-sized. J is TRBJ1-2 and V is TRBV10-3, with D tentatively TRBD1 (6 bases). Germline assignment: CDR1 ENHRY and CDR2 SYGVKD. V lost 0 bases to trimming and J lost 4 bases, with 18 bases between them. The CDR3 length is 17 residues. CDR3 sequence reads: CAISESKGLGAVYGYTF. The CDR3 coding sequence is TGTGCCATCAGTGAGTCGAAAGGATTGGGGGCCGTCTATGGCTACACCTTC.

By proportion, this clonotype is medium-sized. The gene calls are TRBV7-9 and TRBJ1-1; D is uncertain. V shed 0 bases and J shed 4 bases, with 9 bases lying between them. Germline V CDR1 and CDR2: SEHNR, FQNEAQ (reference sequence). The length of the CDR3 is 14 residues. The CDR3: CASSLAGDSTEAFF. CDR3 coding DNA: TGTGCCAGCAGCTTAGCCGGGGATAGCACTGAAGCTTTCTTT.

This rearrangement joins TRBV20-1 to TRBJ2-7; 10 bases align to TRBD1. CDR3 length: 16 amino acids. CDR1 and CDR2 from the germline V gene are DFQATT and SNEGSKA (reference sequence). With V trimmed by 4 bases and J by 1 base, 10 bases remained unmatched. The CDR3 bases are TGCAGTGCTACAAACCCGGGACAGGGGACATCCTACGAGCAGTACTTC. Encoded protein: CSATNPGQGTSYEQYF.

Judged by abundance, this clonotype is medium-sized. The genes are TRBV24-1 and TRBJ2-1, with D unclear. Looked up from germline, CDR1 is KGHDR and CDR2 is SFDVKD. The CDR3 spans 15 residues. V was shortened by 4 bases and J by 3 bases, with 12 bases between the two germline ends. The CDR3 nucleotides are TGTGCCACCAGTGAAGGCGGACCGCACTACAATGAGCAGTTCTTC. Its protein is CATSEGGPHYNEQFF.

This clonotype ranks as medium-sized (0.01 to 0.1%). The chain uses TRBV5-1 and TRBJ2-1, with 7 bases identical to TRBD2. This CDR3 has 16 amino acids. CDR1 and CDR2 from the germline V gene are SGHRS and YFSETQ. Trimming removed 4 bases from V and 0 bases from J; junction bases left unmatched: 7. The CDR3 loop is CASSPGLESSYNEQFF. The DNA of the CDR3 is TGCGCCAGCAGCCCAGGACTAGAGAGCTCCTACAATGAGCAGTTCTTC.

By proportion, this clonotype is medium-sized. The chain uses TRBV10-3 and TRBJ1-1, with D possibly TRBD1 on 5 matching bases. The CDR3 is 15 amino acids. The ends were cut back, 2 bases at V and 1 base at J, with 11 bases in the middle. Looked up from germline, CDR1 is ENHRY and CDR2 is SYGVKD. The CDR3 loop reads CAISELGPRNTEAFF. The CDR3 DNA sequence: TGTGCCATCAGTGAGCTGGGACCGAGGAACACTGAAGCTTTCTTT.

By proportion, this clonotype is medium-sized. J is TRBJ1-3 and V is TRBV20-1; D remains ambiguous. Germline V gene lookup returns CDR1 DFQATT and CDR2 SNEGSKA (reference sequence). This CDR3 spans 16 amino acids. Trimming removed 3 bases at V and 0 bases at J, with 15 bases between. The CDR3 DNA is TGCAGTGCTAGGAATGGTGCTGATCTCTCTGGAAACACCATATATTTT. It yields the protein CSARNGADLSGNTIYF.

This chain joins TRBV6-2 or TRBV6-3 and TRBJ1-1; 7 positions match TRBD1. The V gene's germline CDR1 is MNHEY and CDR2 SVGEGT. The V segment lost 5 bases and the J segment 4 bases; nucleotides outside the gene matches: 7. This CDR3 is 14 amino acids long. Written as DNA, the CDR3 is TGTGCCAGCAGTGACAGACAGGGTAGCACTGAAGCTTTCTTT. This sequence encodes CASSDRQGSTEAFF.